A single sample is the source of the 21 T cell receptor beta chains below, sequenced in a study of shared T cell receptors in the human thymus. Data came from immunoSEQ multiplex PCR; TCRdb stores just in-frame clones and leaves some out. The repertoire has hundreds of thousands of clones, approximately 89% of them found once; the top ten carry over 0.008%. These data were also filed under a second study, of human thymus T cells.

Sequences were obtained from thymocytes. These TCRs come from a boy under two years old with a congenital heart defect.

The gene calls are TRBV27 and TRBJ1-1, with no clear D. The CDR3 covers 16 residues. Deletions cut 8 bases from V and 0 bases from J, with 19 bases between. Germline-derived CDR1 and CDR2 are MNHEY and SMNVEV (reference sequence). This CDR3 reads CASSWQATTLNTEAFF. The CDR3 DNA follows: TGTGCCAGCTCCTGGCAGGCGACAACCCTGAACACTGAAGCTTTCTTT.

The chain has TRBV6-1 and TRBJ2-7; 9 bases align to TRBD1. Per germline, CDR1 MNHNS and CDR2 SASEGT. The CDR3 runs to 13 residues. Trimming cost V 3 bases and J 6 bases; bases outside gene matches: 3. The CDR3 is CASSDTDRGEQYF. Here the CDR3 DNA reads TGTGCCAGCAGTGACACGGACAGGGGCGAGCAGTACTTC.

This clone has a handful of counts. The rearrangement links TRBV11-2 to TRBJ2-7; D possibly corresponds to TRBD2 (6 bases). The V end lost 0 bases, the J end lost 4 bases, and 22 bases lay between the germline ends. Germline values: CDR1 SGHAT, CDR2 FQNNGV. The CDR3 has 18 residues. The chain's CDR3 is CASSLDLARPGVRYEQYF. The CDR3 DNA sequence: TGTGCCAGCAGCTTAGATCTAGCGAGGCCCGGGGTACGGTACGAGCAGTACTTC. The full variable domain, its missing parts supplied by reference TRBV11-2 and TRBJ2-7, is EAGVAQSPRYKIIEKRQSVAFWCNPISGHATLYWYQQILGQGPKLLIQFQNNGVVDDSQLPKDRFSAERLKGVDSTLKIQPAKLEDSAVYLCASSLDLARPGVRYEQYFGPGTRLTVT.

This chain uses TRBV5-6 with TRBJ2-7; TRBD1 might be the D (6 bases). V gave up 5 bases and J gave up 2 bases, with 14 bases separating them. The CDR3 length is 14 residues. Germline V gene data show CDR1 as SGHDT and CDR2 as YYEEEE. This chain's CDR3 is CASRSGTQTYEQYF. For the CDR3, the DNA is TGTGCCAGCAGATCCGGGACACAGACCTACGAGCAGTACTTC.

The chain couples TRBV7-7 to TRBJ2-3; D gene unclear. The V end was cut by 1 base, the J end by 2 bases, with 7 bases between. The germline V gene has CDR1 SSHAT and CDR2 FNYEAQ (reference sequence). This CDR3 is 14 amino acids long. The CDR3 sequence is CASSLGASTDTQYF. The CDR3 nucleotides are TGTGCCAGCAGCTTAGGCGCATCCACAGATACGCAGTATTTT.

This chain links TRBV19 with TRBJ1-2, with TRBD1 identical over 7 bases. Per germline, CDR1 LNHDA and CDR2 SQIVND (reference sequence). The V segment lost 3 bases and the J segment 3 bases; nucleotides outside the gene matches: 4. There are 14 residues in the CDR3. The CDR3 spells CASSISGTDYGYTF. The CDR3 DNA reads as TGTGCCAGTAGTATCTCAGGGACAGACTATGGCTACACCTTC.

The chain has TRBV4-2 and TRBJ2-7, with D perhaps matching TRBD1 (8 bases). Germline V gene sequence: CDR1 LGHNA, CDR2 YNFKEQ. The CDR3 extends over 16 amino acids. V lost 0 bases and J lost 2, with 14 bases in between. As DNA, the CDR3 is TGTGCCAGCAGCCAAGATAAAGCGGGACAGGCCTACGAGCAGTACTTC. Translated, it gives CASSQDKAGQAYEQYF.

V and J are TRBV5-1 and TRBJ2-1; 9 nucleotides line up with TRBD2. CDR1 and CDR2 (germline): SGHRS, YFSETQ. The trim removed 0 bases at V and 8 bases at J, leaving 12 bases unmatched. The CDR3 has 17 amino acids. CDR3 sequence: CASSLAVLAGPHYEQFF. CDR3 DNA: TGCGCCAGCAGCTTGGCCGTTCTAGCGGGGCCCCACTATGAGCAGTTCTTC.

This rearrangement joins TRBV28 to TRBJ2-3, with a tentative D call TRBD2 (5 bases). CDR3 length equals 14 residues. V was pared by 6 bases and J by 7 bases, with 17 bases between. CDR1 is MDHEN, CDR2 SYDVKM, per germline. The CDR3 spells CASSLRANGNTQYF. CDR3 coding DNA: TGTGCCAGCAGCTTAAGGGCTAACGGGAATACGCAGTATTTT.

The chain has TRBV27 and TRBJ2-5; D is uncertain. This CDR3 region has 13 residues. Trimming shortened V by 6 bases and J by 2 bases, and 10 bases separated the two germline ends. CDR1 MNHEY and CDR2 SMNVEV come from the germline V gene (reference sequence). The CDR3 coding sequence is TGTGCCAGCAGGTTGAGGTGGCAAGAGACCCAGTACTTC. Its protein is CASRLRWQETQYF.

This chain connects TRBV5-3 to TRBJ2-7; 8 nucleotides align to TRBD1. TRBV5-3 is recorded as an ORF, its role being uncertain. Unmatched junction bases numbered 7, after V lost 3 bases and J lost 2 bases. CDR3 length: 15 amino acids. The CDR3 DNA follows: TGTGCCAGAAGCTATGTCGGACAGGGACCCTACGAGCAGTACTTC. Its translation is CARSYVGQGPYEQYF.

The chain's CDR3 is CASRFTATRFNEKLFF. Here the CDR3 DNA reads TGTGCCAGTAGGTTTACGGCGACGAGGTTCAATGAAAAACTGTTTTTT. The chain employs TRBV19 and TRBJ1-4; D remains unclear. The CDR3 loop spans 16 amino acids. The V gene's germline CDR1 is LNHDA and CDR2 SQIVND (reference sequence). Deletions cut 6 bases from V and 5 bases from J, with 19 bases between.

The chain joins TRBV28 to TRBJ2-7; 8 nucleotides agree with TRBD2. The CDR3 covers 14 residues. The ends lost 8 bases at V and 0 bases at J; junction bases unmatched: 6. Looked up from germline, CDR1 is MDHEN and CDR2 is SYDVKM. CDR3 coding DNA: TGTGCCAGCGGGGTGCTAGCGGGCTCCTACGAGCAGTACTTC. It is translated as CASGVLAGSYEQYF. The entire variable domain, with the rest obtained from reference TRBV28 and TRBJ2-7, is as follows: DVKVTQSSRYLVKRTGEKVFLECVQDMDHENMFWYRQDPGLGLRLIYFSYDVKMKEKGDIPEGYSVSREKKERFSLILESASTNQTSMYLCASGVLAGSYEQYFGPGTRLTVT.

As DNA, the CDR3 is TGTGCCAGCAGCTTGATCCGGGACAGGGTTCCGCTCGACACTGAAGCTTTCTTT. Translating gives CASSLIRDRVPLDTEAFF. This rearrangement joins TRBV5-6 to TRBJ1-1, with 9 bases identical to TRBD1. CDR1 and CDR2 from the germline V gene are SGHDT and YYEEEE. This CDR3 is 18 amino acids long. V dropped 1 base and J dropped 3; count of bases not matched to a gene: 13.

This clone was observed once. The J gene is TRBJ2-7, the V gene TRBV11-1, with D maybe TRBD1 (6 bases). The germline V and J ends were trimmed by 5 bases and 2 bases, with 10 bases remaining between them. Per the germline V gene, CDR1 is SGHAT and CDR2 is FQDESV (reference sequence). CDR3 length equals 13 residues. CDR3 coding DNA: TGTGCCAGCAGCCGGACAGCAGCCTACGAGCAGTACTTC. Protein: CASSRTAAYEQYF.

DNA for the CDR3: TGTGCCAGCAGCTTACTCGGACAGATAGACGAGCAGTACTTC. It encodes CASSLLGQIDEQYF. The chain carries TRBV11-2 and TRBJ2-7; tentative D call: TRBD1 (6 bases). This CDR3 is built from 14 residues. CDR1 is SGHAT, CDR2 FQNNGV, per germline. The V end lost 2 bases, the J end lost 5 bases, and 13 bases lay between the germline ends.

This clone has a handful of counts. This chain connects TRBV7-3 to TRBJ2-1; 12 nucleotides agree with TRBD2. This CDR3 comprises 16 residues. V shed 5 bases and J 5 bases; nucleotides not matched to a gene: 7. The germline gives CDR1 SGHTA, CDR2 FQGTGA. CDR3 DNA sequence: TGTGCCAGCAGCCCACGACTAGCGGGGGAGGACAATGAGCAGTTCTTC. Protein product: CASSPRLAGEDNEQFF. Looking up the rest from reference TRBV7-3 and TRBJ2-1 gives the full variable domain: GAGVSQTPSNKVTEKGKYVELRCDPISGHTALYWYRQSLGQGPEFLIYFQGTGAADDSGLPNDRFFAVRPEGSVSTLKIQRTERGDSAVYLCASSPRLAGEDNEQFFGPGTRLTVL.

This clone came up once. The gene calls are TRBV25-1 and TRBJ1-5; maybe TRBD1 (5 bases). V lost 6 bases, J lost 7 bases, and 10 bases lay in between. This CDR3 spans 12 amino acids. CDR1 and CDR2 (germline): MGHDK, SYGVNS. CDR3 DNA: TGTGCCAGCAGCGGGGGGAACCAGCCCCAGCATTTT. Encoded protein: CASSGGNQPQHF.

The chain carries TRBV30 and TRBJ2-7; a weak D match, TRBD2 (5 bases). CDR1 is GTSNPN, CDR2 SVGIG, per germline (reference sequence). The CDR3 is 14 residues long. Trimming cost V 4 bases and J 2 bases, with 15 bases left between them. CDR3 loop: CAWTPSPSPYEQYF. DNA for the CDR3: TGTGCCTGGACCCCGAGCCCTAGCCCCTACGAGCAGTACTTC. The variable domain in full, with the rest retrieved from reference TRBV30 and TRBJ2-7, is SQTIHQWPATLVQPVGSPLSLECTVEGTSNPNLYWYRQAAGRGLQLLFYSVGIGQISSEVPQNLSASRPQDRQFILSSKKLLLSDSGFYLCAWTPSPSPYEQYFGPGTRLTVT.

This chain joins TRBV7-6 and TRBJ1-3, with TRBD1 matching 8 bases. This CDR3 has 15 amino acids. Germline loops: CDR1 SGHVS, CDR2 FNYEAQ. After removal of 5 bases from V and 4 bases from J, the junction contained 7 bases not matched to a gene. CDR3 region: CASSLRTGQGNTIYF. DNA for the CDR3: TGTGCCAGCAGCCTAAGGACAGGGCAAGGAAACACCATATATTTT.

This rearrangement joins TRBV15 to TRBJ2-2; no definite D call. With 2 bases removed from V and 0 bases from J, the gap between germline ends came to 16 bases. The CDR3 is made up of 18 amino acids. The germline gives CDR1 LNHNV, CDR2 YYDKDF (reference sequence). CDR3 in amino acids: CATSRPLNGKTNTGELFF. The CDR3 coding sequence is TGTGCCACCAGCAGACCACTCAACGGTAAAACGAACACCGGGGAGCTGTTTTTT.